This record covers a single T cell receptor beta chain. Antigen unknown. Preparing the TCRbeta library involved the use of unique molecular identifiers. Using its own MiXCR run on the PCR reads, TCRdb lists one record per CDR3 protein. The sample yields approximately 500,000 distinct CDR3 sequences, roughly a tenth seen once. These data come from a study of T-cell reconstitution after alpha-beta-depleted transplantation in children. Findings and limits, study-wide: It was newly produced T cells that mostly accounted for T-cell counts and diversity one year after transplant. Approximately two months post-transplant, alpha-beta T cells reportedly originated from several hundred expanded graft clones.

With V trimmed by 4 bases and J by 5 bases, 9 bases remained unmatched. Germline V gene lookup returns CDR1 LGHDT and CDR2 YNNKEL (reference sequence). The CDR3 totals 16 residues. V is TRBV3-1 and J is TRBJ2-3; 10 bases are shared with TRBD2. This TCR was sampled from a child aged 2 to 9 with inherited bone marrow failure, due to receive a stem cell transplant. The sample was PBMCs, taken before TCRalphabeta/CD19-depleted stem cell transplant. This chain's CDR3 is CASSLFTSGAEDTQYF. The CDR3 DNA reads TGTGCCAGCAGCCTATTTACTAGCGGGGCCGAAGATACGCAGTATTTT.